The clone carrying this T cell receptor (beta chain) came up many times. Antigen specificity is unknown. This sample was included in a study of T-cell reconstitution after alpha-beta-depleted transplantation in children. Study conclusions and caveats: Reportedly, only several hundred clones from non-depleted graft cells drove alpha-beta T-cell counts at about two months. From newly produced T cells came most of the T-cell counts and diversity one year after transplant.

The V gene's germline CDR1 is SQVTM and CDR2 ANQGSEA. V lost 4 bases, J lost 6 bases, and 5 bases lay in between. CDR3 size: 10 residues. A library of TCRbeta sequences, prepared with unique molecular identifiers, was generated. TCRdb re-called the PCR reads through MiXCR, storing one row per CDR3 protein. The data show about 78,000 distinct CDR3 sequences, with less than 15% seen just once and about 25% held by the top ten. The source is a male patient aged 2-10 years who had a stem cell transplant for acute lymphoblastic leukemia, so the T cells may come from the graft donor. V gene TRBV29-1 combines with J gene TRBJ2-3; D is unclear. Source: PBMCs, mostly from graft donor cells, taken 180 days after TCRalphabeta/CD19-depleted stem cell transplant. CDR3 in DNA: TGCAGCGTTGGTGGCGATACGCAGTATTTT. Its translation is CSVGGDTQYF.